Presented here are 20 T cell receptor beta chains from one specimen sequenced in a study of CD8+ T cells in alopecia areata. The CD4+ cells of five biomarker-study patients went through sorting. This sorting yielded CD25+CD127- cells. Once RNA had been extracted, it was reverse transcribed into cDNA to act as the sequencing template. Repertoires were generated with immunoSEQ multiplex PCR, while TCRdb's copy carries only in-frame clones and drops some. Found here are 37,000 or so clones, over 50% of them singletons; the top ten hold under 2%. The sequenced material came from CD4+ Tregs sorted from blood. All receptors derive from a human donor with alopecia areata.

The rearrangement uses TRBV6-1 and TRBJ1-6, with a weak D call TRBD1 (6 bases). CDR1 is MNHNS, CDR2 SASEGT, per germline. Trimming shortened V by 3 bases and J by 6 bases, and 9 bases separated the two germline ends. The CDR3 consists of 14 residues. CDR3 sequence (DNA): TGTGCCAGCAGTGAGCTACAGGGTAATTCACCCCTCCACTTT. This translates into CASSELQGNSPLHF.

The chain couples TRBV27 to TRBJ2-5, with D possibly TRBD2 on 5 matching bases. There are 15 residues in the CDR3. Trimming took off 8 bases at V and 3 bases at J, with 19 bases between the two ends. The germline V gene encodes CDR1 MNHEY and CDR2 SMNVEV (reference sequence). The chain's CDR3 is CASRPRSPGKETQYF. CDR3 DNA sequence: TGTGCCAGCCGTCCCCGATCCCCGGGAAAAGAGACCCAGTACTTC.

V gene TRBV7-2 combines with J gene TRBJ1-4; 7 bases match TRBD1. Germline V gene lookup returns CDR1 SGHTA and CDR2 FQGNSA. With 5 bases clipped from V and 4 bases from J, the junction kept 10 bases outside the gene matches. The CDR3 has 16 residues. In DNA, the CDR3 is TGTGCCAGCAGCCTTCGACAGGGTCTGGGTAATGAAAAACTGTTTTTT. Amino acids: CASSLRQGLGNEKLFF.

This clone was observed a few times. The CDR3 sequence is CASSLDWGYEQYF. The CDR3 DNA reads TGTGCCAGCAGCTTAGACTGGGGGTACGAGCAGTACTTC. The J gene is TRBJ2-7, the V gene TRBV7-9, with D perhaps given as TRBD1 or TRBD2 (5 bases each). Trimming cost V 1 base and J 4 bases, with 8 bases left between them. CDR1 and CDR2 (germline): SEHNR, FQNEAQ (reference sequence). This CDR3 contains 13 residues.

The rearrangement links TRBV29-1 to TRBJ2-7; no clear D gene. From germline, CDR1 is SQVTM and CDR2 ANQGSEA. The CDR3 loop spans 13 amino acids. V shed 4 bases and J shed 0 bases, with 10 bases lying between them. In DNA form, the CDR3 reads TGCAGCGTTGGTCTGCCTAGCTCCTACGAGCAGTACTTC. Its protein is CSVGLPSSYEQYF.

The CDR3 DNA reads TGTGCCAGCAGTGCAGGGGGATCCAATTCACCCCTCCACTTT. Its translation: CASSAGGSNSPLHF. The V gene is TRBV6-4, the J gene TRBJ1-6; TRBD1 matches 7 bases. This CDR3 contains 14 residues. Germline CDR1 is MRHNA and CDR2 is SNTAGT. V trimming: 4 bases; J trimming: 7 bases; junction bases outside the gene matches: 4.

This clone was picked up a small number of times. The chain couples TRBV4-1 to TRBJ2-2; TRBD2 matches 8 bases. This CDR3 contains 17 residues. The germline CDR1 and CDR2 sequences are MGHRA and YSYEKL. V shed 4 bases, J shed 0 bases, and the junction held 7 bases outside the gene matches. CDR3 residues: CASSLPRGGANTGELFF. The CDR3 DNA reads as TGCGCCAGCAGCCTACCCCGGGGGGGAGCGAACACCGGGGAGCTGTTTTTT.

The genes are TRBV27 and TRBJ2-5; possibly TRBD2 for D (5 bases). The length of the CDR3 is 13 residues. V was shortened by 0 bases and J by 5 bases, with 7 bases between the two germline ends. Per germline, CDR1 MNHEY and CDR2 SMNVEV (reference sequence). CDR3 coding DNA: TGTGCCAGCAGTTTATCGAGGGTGGAGACCCAGTACTTC. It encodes CASSLSRVETQYF.

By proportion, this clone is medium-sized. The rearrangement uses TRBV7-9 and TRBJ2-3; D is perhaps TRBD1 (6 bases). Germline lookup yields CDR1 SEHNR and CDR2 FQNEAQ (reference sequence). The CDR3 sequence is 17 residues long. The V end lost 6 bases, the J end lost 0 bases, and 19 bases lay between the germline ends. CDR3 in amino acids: CASSQTGLSLSTDTQYF. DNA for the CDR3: TGTGCCAGCAGTCAGACAGGTTTGAGTTTGAGCACAGATACGCAGTATTTT.

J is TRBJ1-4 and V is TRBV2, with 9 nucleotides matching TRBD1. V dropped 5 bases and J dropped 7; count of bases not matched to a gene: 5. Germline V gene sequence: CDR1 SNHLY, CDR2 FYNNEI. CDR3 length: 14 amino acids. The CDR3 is CASSLTGGREKLFF. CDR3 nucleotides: TGTGCCAGCAGTTTGACAGGGGGTCGTGAAAAACTGTTTTTT.

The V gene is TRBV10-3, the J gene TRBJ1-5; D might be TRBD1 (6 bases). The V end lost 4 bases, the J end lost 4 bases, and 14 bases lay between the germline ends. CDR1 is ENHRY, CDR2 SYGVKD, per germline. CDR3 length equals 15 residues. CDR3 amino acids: CAISGTAEWNQPQHF. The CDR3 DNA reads TGTGCCATCAGTGGGACAGCCGAATGGAATCAGCCCCAGCATTTT.

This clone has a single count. This CDR3 is CASRVRLAGGGKGTDTQYF. CDR3 DNA: TGTGCCAGCAGGGTACGACTAGCGGGGGGCGGAAAGGGCACAGATACGCAGTATTTT. The rearrangement joins TRBV27 to TRBJ2-3, with 13 bases fitting TRBD2. Per germline, CDR1 MNHEY and CDR2 SMNVEV (reference sequence). CDR3 length equals 19 residues. Germline trimming cut 6 bases from V and 1 base from J; bases unmatched to any gene: 13.

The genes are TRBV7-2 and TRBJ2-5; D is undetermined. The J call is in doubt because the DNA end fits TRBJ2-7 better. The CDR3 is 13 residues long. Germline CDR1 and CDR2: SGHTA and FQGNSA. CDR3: CASSPSGGYEQYF. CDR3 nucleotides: TGTGCCAGCAGCCCCTCTGGCGGATACGAGCAGTACTTC.

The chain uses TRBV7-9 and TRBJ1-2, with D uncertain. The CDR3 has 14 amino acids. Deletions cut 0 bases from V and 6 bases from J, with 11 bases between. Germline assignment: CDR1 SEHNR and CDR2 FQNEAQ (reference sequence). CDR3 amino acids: CASSLAGEPNGYTF. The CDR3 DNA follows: TGTGCCAGCAGCTTAGCCGGGGAACCGAATGGCTACACCTTC. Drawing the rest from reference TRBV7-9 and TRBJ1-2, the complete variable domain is DTGVSQNPRHKITKRGQNVTFRCDPISEHNRLYWYRQTLGQGPEFLTYFQNEAQLEKSRLLSDRFSAERPKGSFSTLEIQRTEQGDSAMYLCASSLAGEPNGYTFGSGTRLTVV.

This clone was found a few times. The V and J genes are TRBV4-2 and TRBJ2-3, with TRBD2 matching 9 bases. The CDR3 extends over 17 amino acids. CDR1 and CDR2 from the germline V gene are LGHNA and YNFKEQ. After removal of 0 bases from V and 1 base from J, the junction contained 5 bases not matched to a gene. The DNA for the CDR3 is TGTGCCAGCAGCCAAGATGTAGCGGGAGCGGGCACAGATACGCAGTATTTT. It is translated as CASSQDVAGAGTDTQYF.

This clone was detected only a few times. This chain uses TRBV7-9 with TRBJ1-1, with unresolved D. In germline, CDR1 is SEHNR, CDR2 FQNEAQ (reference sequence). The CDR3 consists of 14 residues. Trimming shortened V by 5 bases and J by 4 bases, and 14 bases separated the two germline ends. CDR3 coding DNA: TGTGCCAGCAGCCGTAACACAGAAATCACTGAAGCTTTCTTT. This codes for CASSRNTEITEAFF.

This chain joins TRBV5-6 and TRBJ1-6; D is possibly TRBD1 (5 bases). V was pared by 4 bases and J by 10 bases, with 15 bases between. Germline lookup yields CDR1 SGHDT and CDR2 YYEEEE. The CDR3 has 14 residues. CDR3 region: CASSLGGEGSPLHF. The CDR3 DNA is TGTGCCAGCAGCCTCGGGGGGGAAGGGTCACCCCTCCACTTT.

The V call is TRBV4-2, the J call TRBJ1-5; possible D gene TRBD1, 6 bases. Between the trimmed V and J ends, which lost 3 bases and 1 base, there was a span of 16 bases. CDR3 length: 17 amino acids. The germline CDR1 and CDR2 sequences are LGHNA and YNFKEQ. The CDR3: CASSQGGRGGSNQPQHF. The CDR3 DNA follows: TGTGCCAGCAGCCAGGGGGGCAGGGGAGGAAGCAATCAGCCCCAGCATTTT.

DNA of the CDR3: TGTGCCAGCAGCTCTGACAGCCTGCGGCAGTACTTC. Amino acid sequence: CASSSDSLRQYF. The chain recombines TRBV7-9 with TRBJ2-5; TRBD1 is a possible D gene (5 bases). CDR1 and CDR2 (germline): SEHNR, FQNEAQ (reference sequence). The CDR3 contains 12 residues. Deletions cut 4 bases from V and 11 bases from J, with 14 bases between.

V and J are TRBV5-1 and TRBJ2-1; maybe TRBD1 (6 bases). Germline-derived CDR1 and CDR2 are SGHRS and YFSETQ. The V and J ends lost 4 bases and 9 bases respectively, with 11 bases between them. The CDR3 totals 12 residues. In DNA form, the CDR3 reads TGCGCCAGCAGCCACAGGGAAGGTGAGCAGTTCTTC. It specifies CASSHREGEQFF.